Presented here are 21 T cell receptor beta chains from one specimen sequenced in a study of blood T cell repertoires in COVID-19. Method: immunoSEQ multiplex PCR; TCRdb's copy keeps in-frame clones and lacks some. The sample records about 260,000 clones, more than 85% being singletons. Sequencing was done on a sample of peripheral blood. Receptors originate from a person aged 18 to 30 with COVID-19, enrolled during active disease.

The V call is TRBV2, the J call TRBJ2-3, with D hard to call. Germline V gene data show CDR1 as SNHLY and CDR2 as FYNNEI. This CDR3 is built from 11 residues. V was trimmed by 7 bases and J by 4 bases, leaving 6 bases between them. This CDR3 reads CASTNADTQYF. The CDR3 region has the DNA TGTGCCAGCACCAATGCAGATACGCAGTATTTT.

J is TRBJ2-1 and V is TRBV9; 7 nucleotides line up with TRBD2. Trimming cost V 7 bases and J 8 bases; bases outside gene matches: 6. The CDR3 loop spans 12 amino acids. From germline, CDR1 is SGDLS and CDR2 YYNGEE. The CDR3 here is CASGEGPYEQFF. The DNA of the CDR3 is TGTGCCAGCGGGGAGGGCCCCTATGAGCAGTTCTTC.

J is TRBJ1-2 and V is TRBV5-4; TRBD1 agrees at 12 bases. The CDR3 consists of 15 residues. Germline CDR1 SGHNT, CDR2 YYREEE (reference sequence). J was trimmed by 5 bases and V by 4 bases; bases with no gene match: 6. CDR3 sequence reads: CASSAGTGGRYGYTF. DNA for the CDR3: TGTGCCAGCAGCGCCGGGACAGGGGGCCGGTATGGCTACACCTTC.

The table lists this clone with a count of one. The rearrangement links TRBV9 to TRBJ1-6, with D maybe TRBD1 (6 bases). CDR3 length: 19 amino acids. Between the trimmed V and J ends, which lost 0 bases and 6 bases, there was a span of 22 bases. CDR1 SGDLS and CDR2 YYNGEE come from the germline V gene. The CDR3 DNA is TGTGCCAGCAGCGTAGGGACAGCTCGTTCACCGCAGGGTAATTCACCCCTCCACTTT. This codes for CASSVGTARSPQGNSPLHF.

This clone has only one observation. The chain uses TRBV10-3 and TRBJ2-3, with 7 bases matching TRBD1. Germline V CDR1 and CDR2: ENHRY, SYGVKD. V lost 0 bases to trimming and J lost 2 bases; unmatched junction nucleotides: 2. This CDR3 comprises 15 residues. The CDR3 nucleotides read TGTGCCATCAGTGAGTCCAGGGGGTACACAGATACGCAGTATTTT. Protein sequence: CAISESRGYTDTQYF.

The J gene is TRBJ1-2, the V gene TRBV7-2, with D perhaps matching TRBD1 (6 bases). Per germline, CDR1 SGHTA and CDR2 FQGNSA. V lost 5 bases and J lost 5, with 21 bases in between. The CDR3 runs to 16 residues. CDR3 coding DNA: TGTGCCAGCAGCGGGAGCGGGGCAGGGGTTTGGTATGGCTACACCTTC. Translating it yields CASSGSGAGVWYGYTF. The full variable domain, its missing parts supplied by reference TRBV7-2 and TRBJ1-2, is GAGVSQSPSNKVTEKGKDVELRCDPISGHTALYWYRQSLGQGLEFLIYFQGNSAPDKSGLPSDRFSAERTGGSVSTLTIQRTQQEDSAVYLCASSGSGAGVWYGYTFGSGTRLTVV.

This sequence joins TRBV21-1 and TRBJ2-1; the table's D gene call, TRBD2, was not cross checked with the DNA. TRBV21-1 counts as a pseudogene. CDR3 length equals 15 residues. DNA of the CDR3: TGTGCCAGCAGCAAGTCGGACTACTCCTACAATGAGCAGTTCTTC. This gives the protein CASSKSDYSYNEQFF.

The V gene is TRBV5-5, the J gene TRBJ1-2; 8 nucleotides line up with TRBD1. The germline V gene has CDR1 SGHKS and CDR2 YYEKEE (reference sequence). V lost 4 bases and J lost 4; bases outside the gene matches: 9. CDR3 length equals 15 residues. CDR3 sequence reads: CASSQTDRVLYGYTF. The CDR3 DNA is TGTGCCAGCAGCCAGACGGACAGGGTCCTCTATGGCTACACCTTC. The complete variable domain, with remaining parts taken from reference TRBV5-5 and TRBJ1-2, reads DAGVTQSPTHLIKTRGQQVTLRCSPISGHKSVSWYQQVLGQGPQFIFQYYEKEERGRGNFPDRFSARQFPNYSSELNVNALLLGDSALYLCASSQTDRVLYGYTFGSGTRLTVV.

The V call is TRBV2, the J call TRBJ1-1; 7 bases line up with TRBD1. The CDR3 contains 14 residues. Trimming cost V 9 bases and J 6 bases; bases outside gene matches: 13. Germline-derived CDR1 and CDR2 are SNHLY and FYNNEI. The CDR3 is CASINRGDRAEAFF. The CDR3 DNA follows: TGTGCCAGTATAAATCGGGGCGACAGGGCTGAAGCTTTCTTT.

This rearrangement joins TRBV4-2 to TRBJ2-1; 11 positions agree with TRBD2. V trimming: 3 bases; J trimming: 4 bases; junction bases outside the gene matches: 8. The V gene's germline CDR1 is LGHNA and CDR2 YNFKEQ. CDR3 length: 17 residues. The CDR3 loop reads CASSHLTSGSEYNEQFF. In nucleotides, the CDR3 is TGTGCCAGCAGCCACCTTACTAGCGGGAGCGAGTACAATGAGCAGTTCTTC.

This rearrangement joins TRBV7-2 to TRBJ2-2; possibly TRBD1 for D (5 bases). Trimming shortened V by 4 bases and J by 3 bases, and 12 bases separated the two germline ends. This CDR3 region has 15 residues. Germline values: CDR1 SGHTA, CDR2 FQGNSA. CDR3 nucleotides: TGTGCCAGCAGCTCAGGGAACAGAGACACCGGGGAGCTGTTTTTT. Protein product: CASSSGNRDTGELFF. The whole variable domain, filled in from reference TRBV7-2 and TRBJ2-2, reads GAGVSQSPSNKVTEKGKDVELRCDPISGHTALYWYRQSLGQGLEFLIYFQGNSAPDKSGLPSDRFSAERTGGSVSTLTIQRTQQEDSAVYLCASSSGNRDTGELFFGEGSRLTVL.

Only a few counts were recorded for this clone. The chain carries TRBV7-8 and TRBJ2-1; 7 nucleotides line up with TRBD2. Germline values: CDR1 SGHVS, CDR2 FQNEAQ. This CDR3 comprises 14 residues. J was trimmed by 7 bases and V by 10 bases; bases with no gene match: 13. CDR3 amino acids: CATLPGRRGNEQFF. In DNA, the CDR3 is TGTGCCACGTTACCGGGACGGCGGGGGAATGAGCAGTTCTTC.

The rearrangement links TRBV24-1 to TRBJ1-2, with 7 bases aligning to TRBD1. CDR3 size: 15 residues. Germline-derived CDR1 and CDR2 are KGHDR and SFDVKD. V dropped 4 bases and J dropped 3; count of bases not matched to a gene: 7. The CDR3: CATSDTGARDYGYTF. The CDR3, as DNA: TGTGCCACCAGTGACACAGGGGCCCGTGACTATGGCTACACCTTC.

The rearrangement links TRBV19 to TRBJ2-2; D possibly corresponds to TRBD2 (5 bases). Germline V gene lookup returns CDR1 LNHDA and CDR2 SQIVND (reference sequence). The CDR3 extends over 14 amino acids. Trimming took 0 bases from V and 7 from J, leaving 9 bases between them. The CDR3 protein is CASSIDGLVGELFF. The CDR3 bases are TGTGCCAGTAGTATAGACGGACTGGTCGGGGAGCTGTTTTTT.

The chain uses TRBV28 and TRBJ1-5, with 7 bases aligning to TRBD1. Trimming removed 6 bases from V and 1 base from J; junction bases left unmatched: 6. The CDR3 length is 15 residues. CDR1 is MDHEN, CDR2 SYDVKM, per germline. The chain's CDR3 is CASSRPTGSNQPQHF. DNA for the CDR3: TGTGCCAGCAGCCGACCGACAGGGAGCAATCAGCCCCAGCATTTT.

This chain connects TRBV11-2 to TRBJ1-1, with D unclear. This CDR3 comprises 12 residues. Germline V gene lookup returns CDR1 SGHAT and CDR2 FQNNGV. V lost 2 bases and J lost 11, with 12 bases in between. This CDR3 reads CASSLIPEAAFF. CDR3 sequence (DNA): TGTGCCAGCAGCTTAATTCCCGAGGCCGCTTTCTTT.

The DNA for the CDR3 is TGTGCCAGCAGCCCTGCGGGCGGACAGGGATTCGGTGAGCAGTTCTTC. This translates into CASSPAGGQGFGEQFF. The rearrangement joins TRBV7-6 to TRBJ2-1; 8 bases line up with TRBD1. CDR3 length: 16 residues. The J segment lost 9 bases and the V segment lost 5 bases, leaving 15 bases of the junction unmatched. The germline V gene has CDR1 SGHVS and CDR2 FNYEAQ.

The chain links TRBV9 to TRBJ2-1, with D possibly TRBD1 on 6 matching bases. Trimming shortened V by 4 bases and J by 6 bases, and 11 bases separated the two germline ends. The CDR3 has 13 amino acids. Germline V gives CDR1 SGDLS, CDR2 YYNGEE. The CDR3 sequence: CASSPPRGNEQFF. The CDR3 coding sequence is TGTGCCAGCAGCCCTCCCAGGGGCAATGAGCAGTTCTTC.

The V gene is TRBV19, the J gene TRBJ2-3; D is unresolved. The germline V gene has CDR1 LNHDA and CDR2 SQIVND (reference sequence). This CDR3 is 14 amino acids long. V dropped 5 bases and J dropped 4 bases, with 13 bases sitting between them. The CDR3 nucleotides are TGTGCCAGTAGTCTCCAGTGGTCCCCAGATACGCAGTATTTT. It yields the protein CASSLQWSPDTQYF.

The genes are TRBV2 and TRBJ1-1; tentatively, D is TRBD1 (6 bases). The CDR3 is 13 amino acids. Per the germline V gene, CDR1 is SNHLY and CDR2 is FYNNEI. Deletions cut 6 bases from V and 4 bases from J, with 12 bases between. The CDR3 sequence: CASSSARGTEAFF. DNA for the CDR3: TGTGCCAGCAGCTCCGCCAGGGGCACTGAAGCTTTCTTT.

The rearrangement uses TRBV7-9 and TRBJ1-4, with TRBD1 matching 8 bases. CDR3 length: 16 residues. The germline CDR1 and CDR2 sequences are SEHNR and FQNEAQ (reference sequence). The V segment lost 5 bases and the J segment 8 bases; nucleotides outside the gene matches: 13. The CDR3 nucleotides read TGTGCCAGCAGCCTAACAGAGACAGGGGTCTTGGAAAAACTGTTTTTT. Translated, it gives CASSLTETGVLEKLFF.